The rows below give T cell receptor beta chains drawn from one sample of a study of T cell clonotyping in hematopoietic cell transplantation. Sequencing used immunoSEQ multiplex PCR; TCRdb keeps in-frame clones, though not all of them. This sample has some 15,000 clones, with about 90% found just once. Sequences were obtained from peripheral blood mononuclear cells. The receptors shown here come from a man in his fifties in good health. Some clones in this sample may be carry-over from other donors' samples. CDR3s include the opening cysteine and the closing phenylalanine or tryptophan. Each record gives: CDR3 protein, V gene, J gene, D gene. A D gene is named only where the DNA matches it firmly.

CASSLVPRDRGRVEKLFF	TRBV7-9	TRBJ1-4	TRBD1
CASSLSPNRLDGYTF	TRBV27	TRBJ1-2	-
CSVEDGGQGAIYGYTF	TRBV29-1	TRBJ1-2	TRBD1
CASKLWGPGANVLTF	TRBV2	TRBJ2-6	-
CASSLGVGYTIYF	TRBV28	TRBJ1-3	-
CSGGQGSDTEAFF	TRBV29-1	TRBJ1-1	TRBD1
CASSSARQETQYF	TRBV7-3	TRBJ2-5	-
CASRPQENYGYTF	TRBV6-5	TRBJ1-2	-
CAWTRQVGGGFGYTF	TRBV30	TRBJ1-2	-
CASSQDGPSSGNTIYF	TRBV4-3	TRBJ1-3	-
CASSDRDTEAFF	TRBV2	TRBJ1-1	-
CASSLRGADSPLHF	TRBV7-9	TRBJ1-6	-
CASSHSLDTPYNEQFF	TRBV4-2	TRBJ2-1	-
CASSVGTDHSSEKLFF	TRBV5-1	TRBJ1-4	TRBD1
CASSTGFSSYEQYF	TRBV6-5	TRBJ2-7	-
CASGRDRGDTEAFF	TRBV19	TRBJ1-1	TRBD1
CASSSEYEQYF	TRBV19	TRBJ2-7	-
CASSPRTESTEAFF	TRBV2	TRBJ1-1	-
CASSASSGTDTQYF	TRBV5-1	TRBJ2-3	-
CASSFQDREAGELFF	TRBV28	TRBJ2-2	TRBD1
CAISRMGMDEQFF	TRBV10-3	TRBJ2-1	-
CASSVDQGGSYEQYF	TRBV9	TRBJ2-7	-
CASSQDVGTGGGYRLPLHF	TRBV4-3	TRBJ1-6	TRBD1
CAWSIGRGETQYF	TRBV30	TRBJ2-5	-
CASSEYTTNVLTF	TRBV7-3	TRBJ2-6	-
CSAGAGTEAFF	TRBV20-1	TRBJ1-1	-
CASRLAGDMLPQHF	TRBV2	TRBJ1-5	-